These 16 T cell receptor beta chains came from one sample sequenced in a study of T-cell reconstitution after alpha-beta-depleted transplantation in children. It was with unique molecular identifiers that the TCRbeta library was prepared. TCRdb used MiXCR to reprocess the PCR reads, holding one entry per CDR3 protein. The sample yields approximately 350,000 distinct CDR3 sequences, 9% to 12% seen once. Sequenced here: PBMCs from the stem cell graft donor, sampled from the stem cell graft. Every receptor here comes from a human donor who donated a stem cell graft to a child with acute lymphoblastic leukemia.

This rearrangement joins TRBV27 to TRBJ2-2, with D possibly TRBD2 on 6 matching bases. V dropped 1 base and J dropped 5 bases, with 8 bases sitting between them. The germline CDR1 and CDR2 sequences are MNHEY and SMNVEV (reference sequence). This CDR3 contains 14 residues. CDR3 sequence reads: CASSLLGGTGELFF. In nucleotides, the CDR3 is TGTGCCAGCAGTTTATTGGGGGGAACCGGGGAGCTGTTTTTT.

This clonotype was seen repeatedly, ten times or more. This chain joins TRBV12-3 or TRBV12-4 and TRBJ2-5; 12 nucleotides match TRBD2. V was pared by 6 bases and J by 3 bases, with 2 bases of the junction left unmatched. The CDR3 has 14 residues. Here the CDR3 reads CASSRTSGEETQYF. The CDR3 DNA sequence: TGTGCCAGCAGCCGGACTAGCGGGGAAGAGACCCAGTACTTC.

V is TRBV5-1 and J is TRBJ2-7; no clear D gene. This CDR3 has 14 residues. V lost 4 bases to trimming and J lost 3 bases, with 14 bases between them. From germline, CDR1 is SGHRS and CDR2 YFSETQ. CDR3: CASSPSAADYEQYF. The CDR3 DNA is TGCGCCAGCAGCCCCTCGGCTGCGGACTACGAGCAGTACTTC.

The chain joins TRBV20-1 to TRBJ2-1, with 9 bases fitting TRBD1. The CDR3 has 14 residues. Per the germline V gene, CDR1 is DFQATT and CDR2 is SNEGSKA (reference sequence). With 5 bases clipped from V and 7 bases from J, the junction kept 9 bases outside the gene matches. The DNA for the CDR3 is TGCAGTGCTGGAAGGACTGACAGGGGGAATGAGCAGTTCTTC. This gives the protein CSAGRTDRGNEQFF.

This clonotype was seen more than once but under ten times. The chain employs TRBV12-3 or TRBV12-4 and TRBJ2-4, with D uncertain. V was trimmed by 5 bases and J by 1 base, leaving 6 bases between them. The CDR3 is 13 residues long. CDR3 amino acids: CASSANAKNIQYF. The DNA for the CDR3 is TGTGCCAGCAGTGCGAATGCCAAAAACATTCAGTACTTC.

The chain recombines TRBV6-2 or TRBV6-3 with TRBJ2-4; no reliable D call. The CDR3 loop spans 13 amino acids. Trimming stripped 7 bases from V and 11 bases from J, with 18 bases between. Germline values: CDR1 MNHEY, CDR2 SVGEGT. CDR3 nucleotide sequence: TGTGCCAGCATAGCCGGTGGGCCAGGCGTTCAGTACTTC. Residues: CASIAGGPGVQYF.

The genes are TRBV6-5 and TRBJ2-7; D perhaps matches TRBD2 (5 bases). Deletions cut 0 bases from V and 2 bases from J, with 8 bases between. Germline assignment: CDR1 MNHEY and CDR2 SVGAGI. This CDR3 is built from 14 residues. The DNA of the CDR3 is TGTGCCAGCAGTTACTCGTCTAGCACCTACGAGCAGTACTTC. Its protein product is CASSYSSSTYEQYF.

This clonotype showed up just a few times. This chain links TRBV20-1 with TRBJ1-2; possible D gene TRBD1, 5 bases. Trimming removed 6 bases from V and 8 bases from J, with 25 bases in between. Germline V gives CDR1 DFQATT, CDR2 SNEGSKA (reference sequence). The CDR3 is made up of 15 amino acids. CDR3 sequence reads: CSARSEGRGVGGYTF. In nucleotides, the CDR3 is TGCAGTGCGCGGAGTGAAGGCCGAGGGGTCGGGGGCTACACCTTC.

This clonotype was detected a few times. The rearrangement uses TRBV27 and TRBJ2-1; 11 bases map to TRBD2. V was clipped by 0 bases and J by 4 bases; unmatched bases: 2. CDR3 size: 16 residues. Germline values: CDR1 MNHEY, CDR2 SMNVEV (reference sequence). The CDR3 nucleotides read TGTGCCAGCAGTTTATCACCTAGCGGGAGGTACAATGAGCAGTTCTTC. Protein sequence: CASSLSPSGRYNEQFF.

This clonotype was seen at least ten times. The chain links TRBV27 to TRBJ2-5, with a tentative D call TRBD2 (6 bases). The germline V gene has CDR1 MNHEY and CDR2 SMNVEV (reference sequence). Trimming removed 1 base at V and 0 bases at J, with 9 bases between. This CDR3 is 15 amino acids long. The CDR3, as DNA: TGTGCCAGCAGTTTATATGGAGGGGACCAAGAGACCCAGTACTTC. This sequence encodes CASSLYGGDQETQYF.

This clonotype has only a few counts. The J gene is TRBJ2-5, the V gene TRBV4-2, with 13 bases matching TRBD2. The CDR3 covers 17 residues. Germline V gives CDR1 LGHNA, CDR2 YNFKEQ. The V gene end was trimmed by 1 base and the J gene end by 4 bases; junction bases not matched to a gene: 6. CDR3 residues: CASSQAGLAGVGETQYF. The CDR3 coding sequence is TGTGCCAGCAGCCAAGCTGGACTAGCGGGAGTCGGAGAGACCCAGTACTTC.

This clonotype was counted only a few times. This chain connects TRBV27 to TRBJ2-1; TRBD2 agrees at 16 bases. Germline assignment: CDR1 MNHEY and CDR2 SMNVEV (reference sequence). The V segment lost 5 bases and the J segment 12 bases; nucleotides outside the gene matches: 7. This CDR3 contains 15 residues. Here the CDR3 reads CASSPGTSGRGGQFF. The CDR3 bases are TGTGCCAGCAGTCCCGGGACTAGCGGGAGGGGAGGGCAGTTCTTC.

V and J are TRBV7-2 and TRBJ2-2; 8 nucleotides align to TRBD2. V dropped 5 bases and J dropped 0; count of bases not matched to a gene: 8. This CDR3 contains 17 residues. Per the germline V gene, CDR1 is SGHTA and CDR2 is FQGNSA. The chain's CDR3 is CASSLPSGPANTGELFF. The CDR3, as DNA: TGTGCCAGCAGCCTGCCTAGCGGGCCAGCGAACACCGGGGAGCTGTTTTTT.

This clonotype was seen more than once but under ten times. The chain couples TRBV6-1 to TRBJ2-1; D could derive from TRBD1 or TRBD2 (6 bases each). Trimming pared 8 bases from V and 10 bases from J, leaving 21 bases between. The CDR3 consists of 14 residues. Per the germline V gene, CDR1 is MNHNS and CDR2 is SASEGT. The CDR3 DNA sequence: TGTGCCAGCCTGAGTAACACCGGGGGCGGCGAGCAGTTCTTC. As protein: CASLSNTGGGEQFF.

This chain joins TRBV29-1 and TRBJ2-3; D might be TRBD1 (6 bases). CDR1 is SQVTM, CDR2 ANQGSEA, per germline. Trimming shortened V by 8 bases and J by 0 bases, and 15 bases separated the two germline ends. CDR3 length equals 14 residues. The CDR3 coding sequence is TGCAGCATATTGGGCGGACAGAGCACAGATACGCAGTATTTT. Translation gives CSILGGQSTDTQYF.

This chain links TRBV27 with TRBJ2-1; 10 bases match TRBD2. This CDR3 has 14 residues. J was trimmed by 8 bases and V by 5 bases; bases with no gene match: 6. Germline loops: CDR1 MNHEY, CDR2 SMNVEV (reference sequence). The CDR3: CASSAGTSADEQFF. DNA of the CDR3: TGTGCCAGCAGTGCTGGGACTAGCGCGGATGAGCAGTTCTTC.